This T cell receptor beta chain was sequenced during a study of OX40 agonist ivuxolimab in advanced cancers. Study as a whole: Partial responses were achieved by three patients, of whom one had hepatocellular carcinoma and two had cutaneous melanoma.

Germline CDR1 SGHDN, CDR2 FVKESK. Trimming removed 4 bases from V and 3 bases from J, with 16 bases in between. The CDR3 sequence is 15 residues long. Concerning this clone itself: Its specificity is not known.

On cycle 4 day 1 and cycle 7 day 1, as well as at baseline, blood was sampled. Study-wide results and caveats: There were also nonresponders showing low normalized T-cell clonal expansion. Circulating CD4+ and CD8+ T cells showed clonal expansion by week 6 at 0.1 to 3.0 mg/kg.

Produced via immunoSEQ multiplex PCR; TCRdb's table is partial and in-frame only. The sample has 76,000 or so clones, about 89% seen once. This specimen was CD4+ or CD8+ T cells sorted from blood, taken in a trial of the OX40 agonist ivuxolimab. The chain combines TRBV14 with TRBJ2-7, with D perhaps matching TRBD2 (5 bases). The sequence derives from an adult with an advanced solid tumor such as melanoma, head and neck, liver or kidney cancer. CDR3 coding DNA: TGTGCCAGCAGCCCCGTCCTGCTCGGGGTCTACGAGCAGTACTTC. It yields the protein CASSPVLLGVYEQYF.